These T cell receptor beta chains were read from a single sample in a study of T cells after posttransplantation cyclophosphamide. Only in-frame clones appear in the TCRdb table, and some are missing; sequencing was by immunoSEQ multiplex PCR. The table records some 47,000 clones, about 82% of them present only once. Sample: PBMCs. The receptor set was obtained from a young man with a blood cancer, CMV-positive, and with a related stem cell donor. Both conserved end residues are part of each CDR3. A D gene is named only where the DNA matches it firmly. Clone size is not always given. Where it is, it says once, few, many or a class for expanded clones.

V gene	clone size	J gene	D gene	CDR3 DNA	CDR3 protein
TRBV2	NA	TRBJ2-7	TRBD1	TGTGCCAGCAGTGTAGTAGCGGACAGGGTATCCTACGAGCAGTACTTC	CASSVVADRVSYEQYF
TRBV27	NA	TRBJ2-6	NA	TGTGCCAGCAGTCTAAACAGGGTTTTGTCGTCTGGGGCCAACGTCCTGACTTTC	CASSLNRVLSSGANVLTF
TRBV9	NA	TRBJ2-6	NA	TGTGCCAGCAGCGTAGCCAGGGGTGGGGCCAACGTCCTGACTTTC	CASSVARGGANVLTF
TRBV6-5	NA	TRBJ1-6	NA	TGTGCCAGCAGCCTGGCGGCGGCCTATAATTCACCCCTCCACTTT	CASSLAAAYNSPLHF
TRBV6-1	NA	TRBJ2-1	NA	TGTGCCAGCAGGCAGGGACTCAGCCACAATGAGCAGTTCTTC	CASRQGLSHNEQFF
TRBV29-1	few	TRBJ2-1	NA	TGCAGCGTTGTTCCCCTAGACCACAATGAGCAGTTCTTC	CSVVPLDHNEQFF
TRBV7-3	NA	TRBJ2-3	NA	TGTGCCAGCAGCCCCGGACAGCTCACAGATACGCAGTATTTT	CASSPGQLTDTQYF
TRBV7-3	NA	TRBJ2-2	NA	TGTGCCAGCAGCTCACAGGGTGCCGCTTTATCGAACACCGGGGAGCTGTTTTTT	CASSSQGAALSNTGELFF
TRBV28	NA	TRBJ2-7	NA	TGTGCCAGCAGTTTAGGCGGTACCTACGAGCAGTACTTC	CASSLGGTYEQYF
TRBV7-2	NA	TRBJ2-5	TRBD2	TGTGCCAGCAGCTTAGCGGGCCCTAAGACTAGCGGGAGGAGTGAGACCCAGTACTTC	CASSLAGPKTSGRSETQYF
TRBV29-1	NA	TRBJ2-5	TRBD2	TGCAGCACCTCCGAGGGGAGGACTAGCGGGAGGGCCCTGAGGGAGACCCAGTACTTC	CSTSEGRTSGRALRETQYF
TRBV11-2	once	TRBJ2-3	NA	NA	CASSFGQGAYF
TRBV7-2	NA	TRBJ2-7	TRBD2	TGTGCCAGCAGCCTCCAGATGGCGGGAGGGCCGGACGAGCAGTACTTC	CASSLQMAGGPDEQYF
TRBV10-3	NA	TRBJ2-7	NA	TGTGCCATCAGCTCCCGATACCAAAGCGAAAAAGGAAGTACGAGCTCCTACGAGCAGTACTTC	CAISSRYQSEKGSTSSYEQYF
TRBV5-1	NA	TRBJ1-1	NA	TGCGCCAGCAGCTTCGGGCACGGGGATAACACTGAAGCTTTCTTT	CASSFGHGDNTEAFF
TRBV15	NA	TRBJ2-3	TRBD1	TGTGCCACCAGCAGCGGACAGGAGACAGATACGCAGTATTTT	CATSSGQETDTQYF
TRBV5-5	NA	TRBJ1-4	NA	TGTGCCAGCAGCCGCCGGTCGGGGGATCTGTTTTTT	CASSRRSGDLFF
TRBV5-1	NA	TRBJ1-5	NA	TGCGCCAGCAGCTTGGCGGGGGGTTTTCAGCCCCAGCATTTT	CASSLAGGFQPQHF
TRBV9	once	TRBJ2-5	TRBD2	TGTGCCAGCAGCGTAGGGGTCGGGAGGGCAGAGACCCAGTACTTC	CASSVGVGRAETQYF
TRBV18	NA	TRBJ2-4	NA	TGTGCCAGCTCACCACTCAGCATCGAGGACATTCAGTACTTC	CASSPLSIEDIQYF
TRBV15	NA	TRBJ1-2	NA	TGTGCCACCAGCAGGTCCGACAGGCCACTTAACTATGGCTACACCTTC	CATSRSDRPLNYGYTF
TRBV10-3	few	TRBJ1-2	TRBD1	TGTGCCATCAGGCCGGGACAGGGGGCGCAGAACTATGGCTACACCTTC	CAIRPGQGAQNYGYTF
TRBV7-2	once	TRBJ2-4	TRBD2	TGTGCCAGCAGCCCGTTACTAGCGGGAGGAACCAAAAACATTCAGTACTTC	CASSPLLAGGTKNIQYF
TRBV5-4	NA	TRBJ2-5	TRBD1	TGTGCCAGCAGCAGCGGACAGGGGGCCAAAGAGACCCAGTACTTC	CASSSGQGAKETQYF
TRBV4-1	NA	TRBJ2-2	NA	TGCGCCAGCAGCCAAGACTCGGGAACCCTCGACCCCGCGAACACCGGGGAGCTGTTTTTT	CASSQDSGTLDPANTGELFF
TRBV28	NA	TRBJ1-5	NA	TGTGCCAGCATTGCGGGGATACCTAATCAGCCCCAGCATTTT	CASIAGIPNQPQHF
TRBV7-9	NA	TRBJ2-3	TRBD2	TGTGCCAGCAGCTTAACTAGCGGGAGGGCGACAGATACGCAGTATTTT	CASSLTSGRATDTQYF
TRBV5-1	NA	TRBJ1-2	TRBD1	TGCGCCAGCAGCACCCAGGGGGCAGGGGACTATGGCTACACCTTC	CASSTQGAGDYGYTF